This entry concerns a single TCR beta chain. As yet, its antigen is unknown. As for time point: week 5, during vaccination. The investigators gave 300 ug of mutant IDH1 20-mer peptide in each vaccine dose, together with topical imiquimod. Donors' newly diagnosed IDH1-mutant WHO grade 3 or 4 astrocytomas lacked nuclear ATRX. These data originate in a study of a mutant IDH1 vaccine in newly diagnosed glioma. V gave up 1 base and J gave up 1 base; unmatched junction bases: 4. This CDR3 comprises 16 residues. Germline V CDR1 and CDR2: SGHRS, YFSETQ. Repertoires were generated with immunoSEQ multiplex PCR, while TCRdb's copy carries only in-frame clones and drops some. This table has roughly 39,000 clones, approximately 83% appearing once.

The source material was PBMCs, sampled from a glioma patient whose treatment included an IDH1 peptide vaccine. The chain joins TRBV5-1 to TRBJ2-1; 8 bases match TRBD2. The clonotype was recovered from a man between 35 and 55 years old with glioma. The CDR3 nucleotides are TGCGCCAGCAGCTTGACTAGCGGCCCGTCCTACAATGAGCAGTTCTTC. This sequence encodes CASSLTSGPSYNEQFF.